These 20 T cell receptor beta chains originate from one sample sequenced in a study of blood T cell repertoires in COVID-19. Repertoires were generated with immunoSEQ multiplex PCR, while TCRdb's copy carries only in-frame clones and drops some. The sample contains about 200,000 clones, approximately 88% of which appear only once. Input material: PBMCs or T cells enriched from blood (not recorded which). These receptors were taken from a woman between 18 and 29 years old who had recovered from COVID-19.

This sequence joins TRBV7-9 and TRBJ1-3; possible D gene TRBD1, 5 bases. The CDR3 length is 14 residues. Trimming took 7 bases from V and 4 from J, leaving 14 bases between them. The germline V gene has CDR1 SEHNR and CDR2 FQNEAQ (reference sequence). The CDR3 nucleotides are TGTGCCAGCATCCTCGACAGAGCAGGAAACACCATATATTTT. Protein product: CASILDRAGNTIYF.

The chain couples TRBV18 to TRBJ2-3; 8 positions agree with TRBD2. This CDR3 spans 16 amino acids. Germline V CDR1 and CDR2: KGHSH, LQKENI. The V and J ends lost 3 bases and 1 base, in that order; junction bases with no gene match: 6. As DNA, the CDR3 is TGTGCCAGCTCACCGCGGGAGGTAAGGGGCACAGATACGCAGTATTTT. Residues: CASSPREVRGTDTQYF.

The V and J genes are TRBV2 and TRBJ1-4, with 7 bases aligning to TRBD1. The CDR3 consists of 15 residues. Germline V gene sequence: CDR1 SNHLY, CDR2 FYNNEI. V was clipped by 4 bases and J by 1 base; unmatched bases: 3. This CDR3 reads CASSGQGLTNEKLFF. The CDR3 DNA reads as TGTGCCAGCAGTGGACAGGGACTAACTAATGAAAAACTGTTTTTT.

V gene TRBV3-1 (or the pseudogene TRBV3-2) combines with J gene TRBJ2-1; D is ambiguous. Germline V gene data show CDR1 as LGHDT and CDR2 as YNNKEL (reference sequence). Trimming stripped 0 bases from V and 4 bases from J, with 10 bases between. The CDR3 totals 15 residues. CDR3 DNA: TGTGCCAGCAGCCAAGACGGCGGTTCGTACAATGAGCAGTTCTTC. Its protein is CASSQDGGSYNEQFF.

The V and J genes are TRBV7-6 and TRBJ2-5; tentatively, D is TRBD2 (6 bases). CDR1 SGHVS and CDR2 FNYEAQ come from the germline V gene. Deletions cut 6 bases from V and 3 bases from J, with 26 bases between. This CDR3 contains 18 residues. DNA of the CDR3: TGTGCCAGCAGTCTACGTAGTGGTGGGATCGGAGGGAAAGAGACCCAGTACTTC. It codes for CASSLRSGGIGGKETQYF.

The chain uses TRBV28 and TRBJ1-1; possibly TRBD1 for D (6 bases). Germline V gene data show CDR1 as MDHEN and CDR2 as SYDVKM. The V end was cut by 6 bases, the J end by 11 bases, with 16 bases between. The CDR3 totals 12 residues. This chain's CDR3 is CASRTQGSRAFF. The DNA for the CDR3 is TGTGCCAGCAGAACTCAGGGGAGTCGGGCTTTCTTT.

The V call is TRBV10-1, the J call TRBJ2-1, with a weak D call TRBD1 (6 bases). The length of the CDR3 is 13 residues. Trimming took off 10 bases at V and 8 bases at J, with 18 bases between the two ends. Germline V CDR1 and CDR2: WNHNN, SYGVQD (reference sequence). The CDR3 sequence is CATTSTNRDEQFF. CDR3 DNA: TGCGCCACCACTTCGACCAACAGGGATGAGCAGTTCTTC.

CDR3 sequence (DNA): TGCGCCAGCAGCTTGGCGGTCAGGGAAGATTTGAACACTGAAGCTTTCTTT. Its translation is CASSLAVREDLNTEAFF. This chain connects TRBV5-1 to TRBJ1-1; TRBD1 might be the D (5 bases). Germline loops: CDR1 SGHRS, CDR2 YFSETQ. V was trimmed by 0 bases and J by 0 bases, leaving 15 bases between them. This CDR3 region has 17 residues.

The chain carries TRBV27 and TRBJ1-2; tentatively, D is TRBD1 (6 bases). The CDR3 length is 14 residues. Germline assignment: CDR1 MNHEY and CDR2 SMNVEV (reference sequence). The V gene lost 5 bases and the J gene lost 7 bases, with 17 bases spanning the gap. The DNA for the CDR3 is TGTGCCAGCAGTCCTTACGTGGCAGGGGTTGGCTACACCTTC. Its translation: CASSPYVAGVGYTF.

V gene TRBV7-9 combines with J gene TRBJ1-1; 7 bases fit TRBD1. This CDR3 is 15 amino acids long. V trimming: 4 bases; J trimming: 2 bases; junction bases outside the gene matches: 7. CDR1 and CDR2 (germline): SEHNR, FQNEAQ (reference sequence). DNA of the CDR3: TGTGCCAGCAGCTCTACCTGGACAGGCAACACTGAAGCTTTCTTT. As protein: CASSSTWTGNTEAFF.

This chain joins TRBV2 and TRBJ1-5; D might be TRBD1 (5 bases). V was cut by 4 bases and J by 0 bases, with 7 bases left in between. There are 14 residues in the CDR3. Germline assignment: CDR1 SNHLY and CDR2 FYNNEI. CDR3 nucleotides: TGTGCCAGCAGTGGGACAAATAGCAATCAGCCCCAGCATTTT. Translated: CASSGTNSNQPQHF.

V usage is TRBV6-5 and J usage is TRBJ1-5; D gene uncertain. The CDR3 is 15 residues long. The V end lost 0 bases, the J end lost 4 bases, and 10 bases lay between the germline ends. The germline V gene encodes CDR1 MNHEY and CDR2 SVGAGI. The CDR3 region has the DNA TGTGCCAGCAGTTACTCGAATGGCGGAAATCAGCCCCAGCATTTT. Translated: CASSYSNGGNQPQHF.

V gene TRBV28 combines with J gene TRBJ2-4; maybe TRBD1 (6 bases). The germline CDR1 and CDR2 sequences are MDHEN and SYDVKM. V was pared by 7 bases and J by 0 bases, with 13 bases between. The length of the CDR3 is 15 residues. The CDR3 protein is CASTGTSLAKNIQYF. In DNA form, the CDR3 reads TGTGCCAGCACGGGGACAAGCCTAGCCAAAAACATTCAGTACTTC.

This rearrangement joins TRBV5-8 to TRBJ1-5, with D unresolved. Germline V CDR1 and CDR2: SGHTS, YDEGEE. The CDR3 length is 15 residues. With 4 bases removed from V and 1 base from J, the gap between germline ends came to 12 bases. Here the CDR3 DNA reads TGTGCCAGCAGCGCGTCATTAGTCAGCAATCAGCCCCAGCATTTT. Translating gives CASSASLVSNQPQHF.

V is TRBV18 and J is TRBJ2-1, with 10 bases aligning to TRBD1. The junction had 9 bases not matched to a gene; V was cut back by 3 bases and J by 7 bases. CDR3 length: 16 residues. CDR1 is KGHSH and CDR2 is LQKENI in the germline V gene. CDR3 DNA sequence: TGTGCCAGCTCACCTGACAGGGGGCTGTTTAGGAATGAGCAGTTCTTC. It codes for CASSPDRGLFRNEQFF.

Only a few counts were recorded for this clone. J is TRBJ1-6 and V is TRBV5-4; D gene unclear. This CDR3 comprises 13 residues. The V gene lost 4 bases and the J gene lost 8 bases, with 10 bases spanning the gap. Germline CDR1 is SGHNT and CDR2 is YYREEE (reference sequence). The CDR3 DNA reads as TGTGCCAGCAGCAGTCCGAGGGATTCACCCCTCCACTTT. This sequence encodes CASSSPRDSPLHF.

The table lists this clone with a count of one. The CDR3 DNA follows: TGTGCCAGCAGTTTACAGGGGACGCGTGGCTACACCTTC. Amino acids: CASSLQGTRGYTF. The rearrangement links TRBV12-3 or TRBV12-4 to TRBJ1-2, with a tentative D call TRBD1 (6 bases). The germline V and J ends were trimmed by 2 bases and 7 bases, with 11 bases remaining between them. CDR3 size: 13 residues.

V is TRBV3-1 (or the pseudogene TRBV3-2) and J is TRBJ1-2; D uncertain. V shed 1 base and J shed 4 bases, with 10 bases lying between them. CDR3 length equals 14 residues. The germline gives CDR1 LGHDT, CDR2 YNNKEL (reference sequence). The CDR3 region is CASSQVAGFYGYTF. CDR3 in DNA: TGTGCCAGCAGCCAAGTGGCGGGGTTCTATGGCTACACCTTC.

The chain joins TRBV18 to TRBJ1-5; TRBD1 is a possible D gene (5 bases). V gave up 0 bases and J gave up 6 bases, with 18 bases separating them. Germline V gene data show CDR1 as KGHSH and CDR2 as LQKENI. There are 17 residues in the CDR3. The CDR3: CASSPPAGEVQGQPQHF. The CDR3 region has the DNA TGTGCCAGCTCACCACCGGCGGGGGAGGTTCAGGGTCAGCCCCAGCATTTT.

Only one count was recorded for this clone. This sequence joins TRBV19 and TRBJ1-5, with D perhaps TRBD1 (5 bases). CDR1 is LNHDA and CDR2 is SQIVND in the germline V gene (reference sequence). V lost 4 bases, J lost 7 bases, and 14 bases lay in between. This CDR3 comprises 14 residues. CDR3 bases: TGTGCCAGTAGTACCCAGGGTCTAGAACAGCCCCAGCATTTT. Protein sequence: CASSTQGLEQPQHF.